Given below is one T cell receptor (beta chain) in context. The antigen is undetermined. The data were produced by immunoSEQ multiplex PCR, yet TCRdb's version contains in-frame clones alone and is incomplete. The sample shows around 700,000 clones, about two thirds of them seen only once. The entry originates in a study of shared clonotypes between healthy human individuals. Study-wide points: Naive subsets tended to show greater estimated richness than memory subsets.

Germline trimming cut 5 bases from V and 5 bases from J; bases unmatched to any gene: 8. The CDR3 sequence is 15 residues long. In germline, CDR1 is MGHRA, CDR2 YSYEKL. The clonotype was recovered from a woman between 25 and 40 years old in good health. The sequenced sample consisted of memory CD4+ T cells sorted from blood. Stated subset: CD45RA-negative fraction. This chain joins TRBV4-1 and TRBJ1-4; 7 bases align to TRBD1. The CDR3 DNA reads TGCGCCAGCAGCGCGAGACAGGGTTCAAATGAAAAACTGTTTTTT. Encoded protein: CASSARQGSNEKLFF.